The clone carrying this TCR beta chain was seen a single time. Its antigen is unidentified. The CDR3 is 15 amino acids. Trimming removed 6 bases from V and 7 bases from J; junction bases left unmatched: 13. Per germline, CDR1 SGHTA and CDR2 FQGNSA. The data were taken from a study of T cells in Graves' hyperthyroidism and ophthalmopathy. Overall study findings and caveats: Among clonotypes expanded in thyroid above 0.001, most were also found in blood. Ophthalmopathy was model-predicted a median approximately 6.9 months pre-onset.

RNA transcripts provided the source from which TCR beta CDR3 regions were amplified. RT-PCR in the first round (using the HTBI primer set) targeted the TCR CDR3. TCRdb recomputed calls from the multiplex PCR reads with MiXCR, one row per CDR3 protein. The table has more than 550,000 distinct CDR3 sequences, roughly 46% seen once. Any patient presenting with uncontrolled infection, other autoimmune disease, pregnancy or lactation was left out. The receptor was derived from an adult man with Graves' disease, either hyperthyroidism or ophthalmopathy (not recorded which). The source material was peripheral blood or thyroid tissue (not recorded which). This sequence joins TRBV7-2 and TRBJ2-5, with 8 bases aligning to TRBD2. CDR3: CASRQGSGGSGTQYF. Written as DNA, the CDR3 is TGTGCCAGCAGACAGGGTTCGGGGGGGAGCGGGACCCAGTACTTC.